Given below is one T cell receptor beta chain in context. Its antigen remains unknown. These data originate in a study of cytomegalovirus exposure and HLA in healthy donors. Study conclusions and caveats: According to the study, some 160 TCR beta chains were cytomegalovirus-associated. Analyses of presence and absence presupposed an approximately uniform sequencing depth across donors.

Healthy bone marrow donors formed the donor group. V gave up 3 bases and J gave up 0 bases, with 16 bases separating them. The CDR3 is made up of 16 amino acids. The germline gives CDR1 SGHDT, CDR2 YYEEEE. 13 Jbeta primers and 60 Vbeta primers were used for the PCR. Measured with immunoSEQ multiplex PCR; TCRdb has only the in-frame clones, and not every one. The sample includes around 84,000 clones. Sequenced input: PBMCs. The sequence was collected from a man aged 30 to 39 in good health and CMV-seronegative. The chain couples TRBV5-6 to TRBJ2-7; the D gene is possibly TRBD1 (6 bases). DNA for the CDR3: TGTGCCAGCAGCTGGGTGGGGGCCGCATCCTCCTACGAGCAGTACTTC. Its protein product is CASSWVGAASSYEQYF.